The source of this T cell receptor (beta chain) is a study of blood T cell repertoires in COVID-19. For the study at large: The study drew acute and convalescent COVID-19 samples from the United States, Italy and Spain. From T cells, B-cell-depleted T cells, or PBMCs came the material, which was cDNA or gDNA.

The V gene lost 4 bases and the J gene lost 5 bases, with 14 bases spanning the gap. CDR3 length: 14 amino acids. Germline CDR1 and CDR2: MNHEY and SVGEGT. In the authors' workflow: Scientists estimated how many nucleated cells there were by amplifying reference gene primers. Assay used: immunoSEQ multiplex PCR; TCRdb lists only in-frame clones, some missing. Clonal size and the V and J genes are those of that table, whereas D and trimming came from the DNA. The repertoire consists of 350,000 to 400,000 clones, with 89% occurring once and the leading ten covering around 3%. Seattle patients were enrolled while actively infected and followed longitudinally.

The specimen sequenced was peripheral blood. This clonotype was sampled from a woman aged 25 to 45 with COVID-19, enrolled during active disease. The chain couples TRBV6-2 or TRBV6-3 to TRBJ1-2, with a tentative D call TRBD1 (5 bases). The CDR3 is CASSFSGLQYGYTF. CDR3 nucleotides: TGTGCCAGCAGTTTTTCAGGGTTGCAGTATGGCTACACCTTC.